This TCR beta chain emerged from a study of blood T cell repertoires in COVID-19. Whole-study context: The origin of the acute and convalescent COVID-19 samples was the United States, Italy and Spain. The analysed material was cDNA or gDNA that came from T cells, B-cell-depleted T cells, or PBMCs.

Seattle patient enrollment occurred during active infection, with longitudinal follow-up thereafter. Trimming stripped 3 bases from V and 3 bases from J, with 9 bases between. Germline CDR1 reads GTSNPN; CDR2 reads SVGIG (reference sequence). This CDR3 is 12 amino acids long. Produced via immunoSEQ multiplex PCR; TCRdb's table is partial and in-frame only. The repertoire includes more than 200,000 clones, around 84% of them detected once, and about 10% sits in the top ten. The sequencing sample was made of peripheral blood. The rearrangement uses TRBV30 and TRBJ2-7; possibly TRBD1 for D (5 bases). This receptor was taken from a woman aged 80 or over with COVID-19, enrolled during active disease. CDR3 residues: CAWRRGNYEQYF. The CDR3 coding sequence is TGTGCCTGGAGAAGGGGAAACTACGAGCAGTACTTC. The full variable domain, rest sourced from reference TRBV30 and TRBJ2-7, is SQTIHQWPATLVQPVGSPLSLECTVEGTSNPNLYWYRQAAGRGLQLLFYSVGIGQISSEVPQNLSASRPQDRQFILSSKKLLLSDSGFYLCAWRRGNYEQYFGPGTRLTVT.